This T cell receptor beta chain was observed in a study of T cell responses to AZD1222 COVID-19 vaccine. On the study more broadly: Pooled in the analysis were second doses at about 4 or about 12 weeks.

Measured with immunoSEQ multiplex PCR; TCRdb has only the in-frame clones, and not every one. The table includes 60,000 to 70,000 clones, about four fifths detected once. Germline CDR1 is LGHDT and CDR2 is YNNKEL (reference sequence). CDR3 length: 15 residues. Trimming shortened V by 1 base and J by 8 bases, and 15 bases separated the two germline ends. A remark on this clone: Its antigen is unidentified.

Findings of the study overall: Close to half of spike-specific TCRs reportedly recognize unmutated variant regions.

This rearrangement joins TRBV3-1 (or the pseudogene TRBV3-2) to TRBJ2-1; D possibly corresponds to TRBD2 (5 bases). The sequence was collected from an adult in good health. The sequenced sample was peripheral blood, obtained on day 0 of AZD1222 vaccination. The DNA of the CDR3 is TGTGCCAGCAGCCAAGGGATTTCCCTGCGGGATGAGCAGTTCTTC. Protein product: CASSQGISLRDEQFF.